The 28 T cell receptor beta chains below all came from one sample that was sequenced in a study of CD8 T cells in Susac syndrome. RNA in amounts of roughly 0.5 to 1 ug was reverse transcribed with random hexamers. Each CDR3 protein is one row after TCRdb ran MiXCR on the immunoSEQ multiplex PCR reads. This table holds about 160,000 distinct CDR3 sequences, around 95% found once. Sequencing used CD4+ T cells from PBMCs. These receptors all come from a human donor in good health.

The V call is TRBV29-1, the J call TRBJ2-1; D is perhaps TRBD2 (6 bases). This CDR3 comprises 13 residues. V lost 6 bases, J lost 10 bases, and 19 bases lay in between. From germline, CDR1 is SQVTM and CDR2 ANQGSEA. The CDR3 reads CSVRGTTEGEQFF. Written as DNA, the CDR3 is TGCAGCGTCCGGGGGACCACGGAGGGGGAGCAGTTCTTC.

The CDR3 coding sequence is TGTGCCAGCAGTTTAGCGGCTTTTGGACGTGGGCAAGGTACTGAAGCTTTCTTT. It specifies CASSLAAFGRGQGTEAFF. The chain carries TRBV12-3 or TRBV12-4 and TRBJ1-1; no reliable D call. CDR3 length: 18 amino acids. V lost 0 bases to trimming and J lost 5 bases, with 22 bases between them.

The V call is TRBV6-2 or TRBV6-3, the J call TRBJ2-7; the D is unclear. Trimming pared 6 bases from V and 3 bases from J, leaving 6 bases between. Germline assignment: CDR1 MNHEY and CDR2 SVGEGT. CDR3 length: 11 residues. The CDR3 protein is CASRDRYEQYF. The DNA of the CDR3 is TGTGCCAGCAGGGACCGCTACGAGCAGTACTTC.

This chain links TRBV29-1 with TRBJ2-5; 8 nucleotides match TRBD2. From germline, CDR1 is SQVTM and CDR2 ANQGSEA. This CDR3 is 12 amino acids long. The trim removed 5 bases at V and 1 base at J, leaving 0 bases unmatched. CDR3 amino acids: CSVTSGQETQYF. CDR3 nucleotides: TGCAGCGTTACTAGCGGCCAAGAGACCCAGTACTTC.

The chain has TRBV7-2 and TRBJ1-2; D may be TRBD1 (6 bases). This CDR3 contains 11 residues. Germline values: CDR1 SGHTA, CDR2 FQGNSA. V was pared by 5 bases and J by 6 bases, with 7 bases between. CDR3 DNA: TGTGCCAGCAGCCCAGGGGATGGCTACACCTTC. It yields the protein CASSPGDGYTF. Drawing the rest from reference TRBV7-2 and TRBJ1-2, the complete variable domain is GAGVSQSPSNKVTEKGKDVELRCDPISGHTALYWYRQSLGQGLEFLIYFQGNSAPDKSGLPSDRFSAERTGGSVSTLTIQRTQQEDSAVYLCASSPGDGYTFGSGTRLTVV.

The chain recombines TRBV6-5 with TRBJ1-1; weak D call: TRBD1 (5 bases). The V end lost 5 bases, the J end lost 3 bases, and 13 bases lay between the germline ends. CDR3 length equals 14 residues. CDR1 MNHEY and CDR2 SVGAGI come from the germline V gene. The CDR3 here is CASSLIGGDTEAFF. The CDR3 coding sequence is TGTGCCAGCAGTCTCATCGGGGGGGACACTGAAGCTTTCTTT.

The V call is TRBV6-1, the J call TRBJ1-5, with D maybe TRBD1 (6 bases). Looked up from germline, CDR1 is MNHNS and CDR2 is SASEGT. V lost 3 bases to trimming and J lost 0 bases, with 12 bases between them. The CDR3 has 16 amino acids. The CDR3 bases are TGTGCCAGCAGTGATGGTAGGGGGTATAGCAATCAGCCCCAGCATTTT. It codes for CASSDGRGYSNQPQHF.

CDR3 DNA sequence: TGTGCCTGGATTCGTTTACAGGGGAAAAAGGAAGGCTACACCTTC. It yields the protein CAWIRLQGKKEGYTF. This chain connects TRBV30 to TRBJ1-2, with 7 bases matching TRBD1. CDR1 is GTSNPN, CDR2 SVGIG, per germline (reference sequence). This CDR3 comprises 15 residues. Losses at the gene ends were 4 bases for V and 8 bases for J; bases not matched to a gene: 16.

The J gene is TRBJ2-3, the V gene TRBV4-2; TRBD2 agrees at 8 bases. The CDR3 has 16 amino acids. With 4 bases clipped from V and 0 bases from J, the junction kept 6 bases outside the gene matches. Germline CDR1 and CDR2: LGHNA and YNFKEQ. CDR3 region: CASSLRTSPSTDTQYF. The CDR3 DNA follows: TGTGCCAGCAGCCTTAGGACTAGCCCAAGCACAGATACGCAGTATTTT.

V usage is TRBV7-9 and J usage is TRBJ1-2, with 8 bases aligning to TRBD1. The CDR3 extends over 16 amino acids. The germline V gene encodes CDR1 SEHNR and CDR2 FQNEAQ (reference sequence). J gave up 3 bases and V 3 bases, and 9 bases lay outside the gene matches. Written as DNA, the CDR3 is TGTGCCAGCAGCTTGGGACGGGGGACAGGAGACTATGGCTACACCTTC. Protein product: CASSLGRGTGDYGYTF.

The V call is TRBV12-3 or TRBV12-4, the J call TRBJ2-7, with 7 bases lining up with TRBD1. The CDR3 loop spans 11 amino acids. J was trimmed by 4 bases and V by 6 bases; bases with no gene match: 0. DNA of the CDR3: TGTGCCAGCAGCAGGGGGTACGAGCAGTACTTC. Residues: CASSRGYEQYF.

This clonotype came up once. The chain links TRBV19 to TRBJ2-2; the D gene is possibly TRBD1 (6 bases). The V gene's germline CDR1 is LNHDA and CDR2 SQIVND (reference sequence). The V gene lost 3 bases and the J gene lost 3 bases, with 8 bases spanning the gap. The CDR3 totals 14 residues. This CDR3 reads CASSMGHDTGELFF. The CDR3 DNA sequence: TGTGCCAGTAGTATGGGACATGACACCGGGGAGCTGTTTTTT. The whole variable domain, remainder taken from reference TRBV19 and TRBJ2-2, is DGGITQSPKYLFRKEGQNVTLSCEQNLNHDAMYWYRQDPGQGLRLIYYSQIVNDFQKGDIAEGYSVSREKKESFPLTVTSAQKNPTAFYLCASSMGHDTGELFFGEGSRLTVL.

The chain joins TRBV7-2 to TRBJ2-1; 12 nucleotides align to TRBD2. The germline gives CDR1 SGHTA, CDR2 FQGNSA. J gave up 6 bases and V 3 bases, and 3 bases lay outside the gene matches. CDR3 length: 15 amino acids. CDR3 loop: CASSFLAGGSNEQFF. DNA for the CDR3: TGTGCCAGCAGCTTCCTAGCGGGGGGGAGCAATGAGCAGTTCTTC.

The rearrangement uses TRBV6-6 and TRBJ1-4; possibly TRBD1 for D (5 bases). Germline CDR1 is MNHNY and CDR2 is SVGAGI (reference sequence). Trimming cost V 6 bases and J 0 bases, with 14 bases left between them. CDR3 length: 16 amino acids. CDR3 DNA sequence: TGTGCCAGCAGCCTAAGCCCCAGGGCAACTAATGAAAAACTGTTTTTT. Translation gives CASSLSPRATNEKLFF.

The CDR3 sequence: CASSLPGQGYEQYF. The CDR3 bases are TGTGCCAGCAGTTTACCGGGACAGGGCTACGAGCAGTACTTC. The chain carries TRBV6-1 and TRBJ2-7, with 9 bases lining up with TRBD1. The CDR3 runs to 14 residues. Germline V CDR1 and CDR2: MNHNS, SASEGT. The trim removed 5 bases at V and 3 bases at J, leaving 5 bases unmatched.

In DNA form, the CDR3 reads TGTGCCAGCAGCCAAGAGATCCGGCAGGTTAATTCACCCCTCCACTTT. This sequence encodes CASSQEIRQVNSPLHF. The rearrangement links TRBV4-2 to TRBJ1-6; D gene unclear. CDR3 length: 16 residues. V lost 0 bases and J lost 6, with 12 bases in between. The germline CDR1 and CDR2 sequences are LGHNA and YNFKEQ.

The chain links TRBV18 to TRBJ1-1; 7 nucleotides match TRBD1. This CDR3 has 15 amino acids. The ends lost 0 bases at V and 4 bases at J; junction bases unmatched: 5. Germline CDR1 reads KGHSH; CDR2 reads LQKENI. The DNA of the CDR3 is TGTGCCAGCTCACCACCGGTCAGGGGGATCACTGAAGCTTTCTTT. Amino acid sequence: CASSPPVRGITEAFF. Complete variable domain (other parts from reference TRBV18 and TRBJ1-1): NAGVMQNPRHLVRRRGQEARLRCSPMKGHSHVYWYRQLPEEGLKFMVYLQKENIIDESGMPKERFSAEFPKEGPSILRIQQVVRGDSAAYFCASSPPVRGITEAFFGQGTRLTVV.

DNA for the CDR3: TGTGCCAGCAGCCAAGTTACGACAGGCCATTTGTACTTC. Amino acid sequence: CASSQVTTGHLYF. This sequence joins TRBV3-1 and TRBJ2-4, with D maybe TRBD1 (6 bases). Trimming removed 1 base at V and 15 bases at J, with 16 bases between. The CDR3 has 13 residues. The V gene's germline CDR1 is LGHDT and CDR2 YNNKEL (reference sequence).

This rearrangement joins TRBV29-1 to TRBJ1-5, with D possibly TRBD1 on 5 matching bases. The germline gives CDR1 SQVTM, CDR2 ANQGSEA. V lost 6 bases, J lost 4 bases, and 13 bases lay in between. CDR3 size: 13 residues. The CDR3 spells CSVAGVSNQPQHF. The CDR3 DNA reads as TGCAGCGTCGCGGGGGTATCAAATCAGCCCCAGCATTTT.

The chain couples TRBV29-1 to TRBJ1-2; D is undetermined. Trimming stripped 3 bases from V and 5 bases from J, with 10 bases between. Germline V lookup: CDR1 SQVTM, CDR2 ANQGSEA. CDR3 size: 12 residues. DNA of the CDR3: TGCAGCGTTGACAACCTACGGTATGGCTACACCTTC. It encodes CSVDNLRYGYTF.

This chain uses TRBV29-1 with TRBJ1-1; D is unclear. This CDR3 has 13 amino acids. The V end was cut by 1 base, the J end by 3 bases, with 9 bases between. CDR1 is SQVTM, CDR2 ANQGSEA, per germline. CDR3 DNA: TGCAGCGTTGAAGGAGATACTTACACTGAAGCTTTCTTT. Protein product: CSVEGDTYTEAFF. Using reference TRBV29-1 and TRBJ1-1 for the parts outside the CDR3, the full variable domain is SAVISQKPSRDICQRGTSLTIQCQVDSQVTMMFWYRQQPGQSLTLIATANQGSEATYESGFVIDKFPISRPNLTFSTLTVSNMSPEDSSIYLCSVEGDTYTEAFFGQGTRLTVV.

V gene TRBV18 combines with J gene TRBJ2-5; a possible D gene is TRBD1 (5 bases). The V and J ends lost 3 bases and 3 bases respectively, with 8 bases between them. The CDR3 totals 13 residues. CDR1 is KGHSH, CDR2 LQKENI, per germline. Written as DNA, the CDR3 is TGTGCCAGCTCACCGGGGCTGGAAGAGACCCAGTACTTC. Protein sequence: CASSPGLEETQYF.

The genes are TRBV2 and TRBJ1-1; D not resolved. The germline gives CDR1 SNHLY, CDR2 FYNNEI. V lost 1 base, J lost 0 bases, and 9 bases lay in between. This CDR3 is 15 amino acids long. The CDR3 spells CASSEGWAMNTEAFF. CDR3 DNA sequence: TGTGCCAGCAGTGAAGGTTGGGCGATGAACACTGAAGCTTTCTTT.

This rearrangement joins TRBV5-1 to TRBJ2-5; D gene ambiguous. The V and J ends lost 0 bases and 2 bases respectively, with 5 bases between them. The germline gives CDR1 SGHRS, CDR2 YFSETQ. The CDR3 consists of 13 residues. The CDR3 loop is CASSLAAQETQYF. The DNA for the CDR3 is TGCGCCAGCAGCTTGGCGGCTCAAGAGACCCAGTACTTC. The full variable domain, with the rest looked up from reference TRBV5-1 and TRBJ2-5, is KAGVTQTPRYLIKTRGQQVTLSCSPISGHRSVSWYQQTPGQGLQFLFEYFSETQRNKGNFPGRFSGRQFSNSRSEMNVSTLELGDSALYLCASSLAAQETQYFGPGTRLLVL.

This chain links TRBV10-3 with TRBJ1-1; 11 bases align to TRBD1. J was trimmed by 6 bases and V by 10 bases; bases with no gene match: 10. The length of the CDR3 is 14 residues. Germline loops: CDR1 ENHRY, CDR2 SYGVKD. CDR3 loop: CASSGTGGESEAFF. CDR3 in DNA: TGTGCCAGCTCCGGGACAGGGGGTGAGTCTGAAGCTTTCTTT.

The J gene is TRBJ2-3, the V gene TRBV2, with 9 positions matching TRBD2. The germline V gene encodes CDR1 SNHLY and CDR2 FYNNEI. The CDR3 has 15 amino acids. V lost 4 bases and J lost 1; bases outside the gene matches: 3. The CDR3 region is CASSVRTSGTDTQYF. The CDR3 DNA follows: TGTGCCAGCAGTGTACGGACTAGCGGCACAGATACGCAGTATTTT.

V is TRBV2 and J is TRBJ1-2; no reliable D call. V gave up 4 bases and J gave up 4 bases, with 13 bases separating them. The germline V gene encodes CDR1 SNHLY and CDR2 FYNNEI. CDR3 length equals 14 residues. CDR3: CASSGGEGIYGYTF. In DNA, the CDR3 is TGTGCCAGCAGTGGCGGGGAGGGCATCTATGGCTACACCTTC.

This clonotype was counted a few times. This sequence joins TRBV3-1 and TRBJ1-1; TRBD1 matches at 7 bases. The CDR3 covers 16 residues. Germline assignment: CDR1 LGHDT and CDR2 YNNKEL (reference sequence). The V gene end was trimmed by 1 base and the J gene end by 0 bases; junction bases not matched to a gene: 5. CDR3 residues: CASSQARGIMNTEAFF. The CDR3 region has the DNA TGTGCCAGCAGCCAAGCCAGGGGGATTATGAACACTGAAGCTTTCTTT.